Following are 32 T cell receptor beta chains from one sample sequenced in a study of Graves' ophthalmopathy and Graves' hyperthyroidism. CDR3 regions of TCR beta were amplified from RNA transcripts. Following a first-round RT-PCR that used HTBI primers, a second-round multiplex PCR was carried out. TCRdb independently ran MiXCR on the multiplex PCR reads; one entry per CDR3 protein. The sample consists of approximately 640,000 distinct CDR3 sequences, 35% to 50% of them appearing once. The sample was peripheral blood. The source of these receptors is an adult man with Graves' ophthalmopathy.

Only one count was recorded for this clonotype. A much larger clone sits a single nucleotide away, making a read error possible. V usage is TRBV19 and J usage is TRBJ2-5; maybe TRBD2 (6 bases). The CDR3 length is 14 residues. CDR1 and CDR2 (germline): LNHDA, SQIVND (reference sequence). In DNA form, the CDR3 reads TGTGCCAGTAGTATCACGGGGGATCAAGAGACCCAGGACTTC. This sequence encodes CASSITGDQETQDF. Supplemented by reference TRBV19 and TRBJ2-5, the full variable domain reads DGGITQSPKYLFRKEGQNVTLSCEQNLNHDAMYWYRQDPGQGLRLIYYSQIVNDFQKGDIAEGYSVSREKKESFPLTVTSAQKNPTAFYLCASSITGDQETQDFGPGTRLLVL.

The CDR3, as DNA: TGTGCCATCAGTGATTCGACAGGGGATACGCAGTATTTT. This translates into CAISDSTGDTQYF. The J gene is TRBJ2-3, the V gene TRBV10-3; 7 nucleotides line up with TRBD1. There are 13 residues in the CDR3. Germline CDR1 reads ENHRY; CDR2 reads SYGVKD. V shed 3 bases and J 6 bases; nucleotides not matched to a gene: 3.

This clonotype was counted between two and nine times. The rearrangement links TRBV5-1 to TRBJ2-7, with unresolved D. Germline lookup yields CDR1 SGHRS and CDR2 YFSETQ. This CDR3 contains 15 residues. V dropped 4 bases and J dropped 3 bases, with 17 bases sitting between them. The CDR3 loop reads CASSITDGPSYEQYF. The CDR3 bases are TGCGCCAGCAGCATTACGGACGGCCCTAGCTACGAGCAGTACTTC. The complete variable domain, with remaining parts taken from reference TRBV5-1 and TRBJ2-7, reads KAGVTQTPRYLIKTRGQQVTLSCSPISGHRSVSWYQQTPGQGLQFLFEYFSETQRNKGNFPGRFSGRQFSNSRSEMNVSTLELGDSALYLCASSITDGPSYEQYFGPGTRLTVT.

This clonotype was seen ten or more times. V gene TRBV5-6 combines with J gene TRBJ2-5; no firm D call. The CDR3 is 12 residues long. Trimming removed 1 base from V and 4 bases from J, with 5 bases in between. From germline, CDR1 is SGHDT and CDR2 YYEEEE. Here the CDR3 DNA reads TGTGCCAGCAGCTTGAGGGTAGAGACCCAGTACTTC. Its translation is CASSLRVETQYF.

This chain links TRBV10-2 with TRBJ1-4, with 8 positions matching TRBD1. CDR3 size: 14 residues. The germline V gene has CDR1 WSHSY and CDR2 SAAADI. V was pared by 4 bases and J by 7 bases, with 5 bases of the junction left unmatched. The CDR3 spells CASSGGQGAEKLFF. The CDR3 DNA is TGCGCCAGCAGTGGGGGGCAGGGGGCTGAAAAACTGTTTTTT.

V gene TRBV12-3 or TRBV12-4 combines with J gene TRBJ1-2, with D unresolved. The CDR3 covers 13 residues. Trimming left V 6 bases short and J 3 bases short, with 11 bases between. The CDR3 is CASSLKEHYGYTF. The DNA for the CDR3 is TGTGCCAGCAGCTTAAAGGAGCACTATGGCTACACCTTC.

Many counts were recorded for this clonotype. The CDR3 DNA reads as TGTGCCAGCAAGCAGACAGGGGCCCAAGAGACCCAGTACTTC. Translated, it gives CASKQTGAQETQYF. The gene calls are TRBV10-3 and TRBJ2-5; 8 bases are shared with TRBD1. This CDR3 contains 14 residues. The trim removed 10 bases at V and 1 base at J, leaving 8 bases unmatched. Germline loops: CDR1 ENHRY, CDR2 SYGVKD.

The genes are TRBV9 and TRBJ2-7; TRBD2 aligns across 10 bases. Germline-derived CDR1 and CDR2 are SGDLS and YYNGEE. V lost 4 bases, J lost 2 bases, and 12 bases stayed unmatched. The CDR3 runs to 17 residues. The CDR3 DNA reads as TGTGCCAGCAGCCAAGTCGGTCTAGCGGGGGCTACCTACGAGCAGTACTTC. Translation gives CASSQVGLAGATYEQYF.

This clonotype was seen repeatedly, ten times or more. The rearrangement uses TRBV2 and TRBJ2-7; D gene uncertain. This CDR3 is built from 11 residues. Trimming left V 7 bases short and J 0 bases short, with 4 bases between. From germline, CDR1 is SNHLY and CDR2 FYNNEI. DNA of the CDR3: TGTGCCAGCAAGGCCTCCTACGAGCAGTACTTC. The encoded protein is CASKASYEQYF.

In this sample, this clonotype turned up once. This may come from a read error, since a much larger clone is one base off. The chain uses TRBV7-3 and TRBJ2-5, with 9 bases identical to TRBD1. Per germline, CDR1 SGHTA and CDR2 FQGTGA. V lost 3 bases and J lost 3; bases outside the gene matches: 11. CDR3 length: 17 amino acids. CDR3 amino acids: CASSFIPGTGSEETQYF. The CDR3 DNA reads as TGTGCCAGCAGCTTTATACCCGGGACAGGGAGTGAAGAGACCCAGTACTTC.

This clonotype was detected a few times. The chain combines TRBV6-6 with TRBJ1-1; TRBD1 might be the D (5 bases). V lost 6 bases and J lost 6, with 11 bases in between. CDR3 size: 12 residues. CDR1 and CDR2 from the germline V gene are MNHNY and SVGAGI (reference sequence). Written as DNA, the CDR3 is TGTGCCAGCAGACATAGGGGTGCTGAAGCTTTCTTT. Its translation is CASRHRGAEAFF.

The chain links TRBV10-3 to TRBJ1-5, with D tentatively TRBD1 (6 bases). The CDR3 consists of 15 residues. Germline-derived CDR1 and CDR2 are ENHRY and SYGVKD. V was clipped by 4 bases and J by 14 bases, with 24 bases between them. In DNA, the CDR3 is TGTGCCATCAGTGCCCCCGGGGGGGGGCCCACCTACGAGCATTTT. Translated, it gives CAISAPGGGPTYEHF.

V and J are TRBV25-1 and TRBJ1-2, with a tentative D call TRBD1 (5 bases). CDR1 and CDR2 (germline): MGHDK, SYGVNS. The CDR3 loop spans 16 amino acids. The V and J ends lost 2 bases and 6 bases respectively, with 19 bases between them. The CDR3 DNA follows: TGTGCCAGCAGTGAACCGGGACCCGCAGGACGCGATGGCTACACCTTC. Its translation: CASSEPGPAGRDGYTF.

This clonotype appeared many times. V usage is TRBV12-3 or TRBV12-4 and J usage is TRBJ1-2, with 8 nucleotides matching TRBD1. The CDR3 spans 16 residues. The V segment lost 6 bases and the J segment 8 bases; nucleotides outside the gene matches: 17. The CDR3 DNA sequence: TGTGCCAGCAGCCTCGGACAGGGAAGTCCCAGTCGCGGCTACACCTTC. Translated: CASSLGQGSPSRGYTF.

On this clonotype itself: An end of the junction differs from the germline gene, which may be a read error. The V and J genes are TRBV10-2 and TRBJ2-7, with 11 bases lining up with TRBD1. The CDR3 covers 17 residues. Germline CDR1 and CDR2: WSHSY and SAAADI. In nucleotides, the CDR3 is TGTGCCAGCAACTCGCCCTCGAAGGGGACAGGGGGCTACGAGCAGTACTTC. Protein sequence: CASNSPSKGTGGYEQYF.

This clonotype occurred once. The chain carries TRBV9 and TRBJ2-7, with TRBD2 matching 12 bases. Germline loops: CDR1 SGDLS, CDR2 YYNGEE. The CDR3 contains 16 residues. V dropped 6 bases and J dropped 6; count of bases not matched to a gene: 13. CDR3 region: CASILEIPGLAGEQYF. CDR3 coding DNA: TGTGCCAGCATTTTAGAAATCCCGGGACTAGCGGGCGAGCAGTACTTC.

The chain has TRBV14 and TRBJ1-4; D possibly corresponds to TRBD1 (6 bases). The germline V and J ends were trimmed by 2 bases and 5 bases, with 15 bases remaining between them. The CDR3 runs to 16 residues. CDR1 is SGHDN, CDR2 FVKESK, per germline. DNA for the CDR3: TGTGCCAGCAGCCAAAGGCTTGGGACACTGAATGAAAAACTGTTTTTT. Encoded protein: CASSQRLGTLNEKLFF.

This clonotype was picked up many times. This sequence joins TRBV19 and TRBJ1-1; D is perhaps TRBD1 (6 bases). The CDR3 totals 16 residues. V was shortened by 4 bases and J by 3 bases, with 18 bases between the two germline ends. Germline V gene sequence: CDR1 LNHDA, CDR2 SQIVND (reference sequence). The DNA of the CDR3 is TGTGCCAGTAGTAGGGGTCCAGGGGCGCGGGACACTGAAGCTTTCTTT. Amino acids: CASSRGPGARDTEAFF. The full variable domain, its missing parts supplied by reference TRBV19 and TRBJ1-1, is DGGITQSPKYLFRKEGQNVTLSCEQNLNHDAMYWYRQDPGQGLRLIYYSQIVNDFQKGDIAEGYSVSREKKESFPLTVTSAQKNPTAFYLCASSRGPGARDTEAFFGQGTRLTVV.

The chain is built from TRBV29-1 and TRBJ1-2, with 9 bases matching TRBD1. The length of the CDR3 is 14 residues. Germline CDR1 and CDR2: SQVTM and ANQGSEA. V lost 3 bases and J lost 5; bases outside the gene matches: 7. Here the CDR3 reads CSVDPLGQGYGYTF. The CDR3 bases are TGCAGCGTTGATCCCCTGGGACAGGGTTATGGCTACACCTTC. Full variable domain (rest looked up from reference TRBV29-1 and TRBJ1-2): SAVISQKPSRDICQRGTSLTIQCQVDSQVTMMFWYRQQPGQSLTLIATANQGSEATYESGFVIDKFPISRPNLTFSTLTVSNMSPEDSSIYLCSVDPLGQGYGYTFGSGTRLTVV.

V is TRBV10-3 and J is TRBJ1-5; possibly TRBD1 for D (6 bases). CDR1 is ENHRY, CDR2 SYGVKD, per germline. This CDR3 has 16 amino acids. V shed 4 bases and J shed 5 bases, with 18 bases lying between them. CDR3 nucleotides: TGTGCCATCAGTGCATTTGGCCAGGGGATATATCAGCCCCAGCATTTT. Protein sequence: CAISAFGQGIYQPQHF.

V and J are TRBV20-1 and TRBJ2-7, with 10 nucleotides matching TRBD2. CDR3 length equals 16 residues. The J segment lost 1 base and the V segment lost 6 bases, leaving 12 bases of the junction unmatched. The V gene's germline CDR1 is DFQATT and CDR2 SNEGSKA (reference sequence). Here the CDR3 DNA reads TGCAGTGCGCAGGGGGCTAGCGGGAGTAGGTCCTACGAGCAGTACTTC. It codes for CSAQGASGSRSYEQYF.

The chain uses TRBV7-9 and TRBJ2-7, with 11 bases aligning to TRBD2. The J call could be wrong; TRBJ2-1 is a better fit for the DNA end. Germline V gene data show CDR1 as SEHNR and CDR2 as FQNEAQ (reference sequence). The CDR3 contains 15 residues. CDR3 sequence: CASRLTSGAYNEQFF. In DNA form, the CDR3 reads TGTGCCAGCAGATTGACTAGCGGGGCCTACAATGAGCAGTTCTTC.

A remark on this clonotype: The conserved final phenylalanine or tryptophan is absent from the CDR3, which likely points to a read error. It is unclear where the CDR3 begins or ends on the DNA, so no DNA is shown, and the CDR3 is as TCRdb lists it. The V gene is TRBV29-1, the J gene TRBJ1-4. The CDR3 has 8 amino acids, counting both end residues. CDR1 SQVTM and CDR2 ANQGSEA come from the germline V gene. Here the CDR3 reads CSVGELGV.

This chain joins TRBV10-3 and TRBJ2-5, with TRBD1 identical over 8 bases. The CDR3 sequence is 13 residues long. The ends lost 8 bases at V and 4 bases at J; junction bases unmatched: 6. Germline-derived CDR1 and CDR2 are ENHRY and SYGVKD. The CDR3 coding sequence is TGTGCCATCGGACAGGGTAGGAGAGAGACCCAGTACTTC. It is translated as CAIGQGRRETQYF.

The CDR3, as DNA: TGCAGCGTTTGGACAGGGCCTAATTCACCCCTCCACTTT. This gives the protein CSVWTGPNSPLHF. The rearrangement uses TRBV29-1 and TRBJ1-6; 8 bases map to TRBD1. Germline V gene lookup returns CDR1 SQVTM and CDR2 ANQGSEA. This CDR3 contains 13 residues. V lost 5 bases and J lost 6; bases outside the gene matches: 3. The full variable domain, with the rest looked up from reference TRBV29-1 and TRBJ1-6, is SAVISQKPSRDICQRGTSLTIQCQVDSQVTMMFWYRQQPGQSLTLIATANQGSEATYESGFVIDKFPISRPNLTFSTLTVSNMSPEDSSIYLCSVWTGPNSPLHFGNGTRLTVT.

Worth noting for this clonotype: The CDR3 end shows no conserved phenylalanine or tryptophan, and so a read error is likely. The DNA of the CDR3 is TGTGCCAGCAGTGGACAGCGGGAGAGATACTACGAGCAGTACCTC. It encodes CASSGQRERYYEQYL. The chain uses TRBV2 and TRBJ2-7; TRBD2 matches 8 bases. CDR1 is SNHLY and CDR2 is FYNNEI in the germline V gene. V lost 4 bases to trimming and J lost 3 bases; unmatched junction nucleotides: 8. This CDR3 region has 15 residues.

The genes are TRBV11-2 and TRBJ2-7, with 11 bases matching TRBD2. V lost 4 bases, J lost 6 bases, and 8 bases stayed unmatched. The CDR3 is 15 amino acids. CDR1 and CDR2 (germline): SGHAT, FQNNGV. The CDR3 sequence is CASSSRLAGYIEQYF. As DNA, the CDR3 is TGTGCCAGCAGCTCCCGACTAGCGGGATATATCGAGCAGTACTTC.

This clonotype was seen ten or more times. This sequence joins TRBV12-3 or TRBV12-4 and TRBJ1-5; D perhaps matches TRBD1 (6 bases). The CDR3 is made up of 15 amino acids. V dropped 6 bases and J dropped 4 bases, with 16 bases sitting between them. The CDR3 DNA is TGTGCCAGCAGCAGAACAGGGTTCGGAAATCAGCCCCAGCATTTT. It encodes CASSRTGFGNQPQHF.

The chain has TRBV27 and TRBJ2-1, with D perhaps TRBD2 (6 bases). This CDR3 spans 17 amino acids. CDR1 MNHEY and CDR2 SMNVEV come from the germline V gene (reference sequence). The V end lost 3 bases, the J end lost 3 bases, and 18 bases lay between the germline ends. CDR3 DNA: TGTGCCAGCAGTTTTAACTTCGGGGGAGGCGGCTACAATGAGCAGTTCTTC. Amino acids: CASSFNFGGGGYNEQFF.

This clonotype came up many times. The rearrangement uses TRBV4-1 and TRBJ1-2, with D possibly TRBD1 on 5 matching bases. The germline CDR1 and CDR2 sequences are MGHRA and YSYEKL. Trimming took off 1 base at V and 8 bases at J, with 8 bases between the two ends. CDR3 length equals 12 residues. Here the CDR3 reads CASSQGRVGYTF. CDR3 bases: TGCGCCAGCAGCCAAGGCAGGGTCGGCTACACCTTC.

DNA of the CDR3: TGTGCCAGCAGTACTAGCGGGGTGGGGAATGAGCAGTTCTTC. This translates into CASSTSGVGNEQFF. J is TRBJ2-1 and V is TRBV11-1; the match to TRBD2 covers 10 bases. The germline V gene has CDR1 SGHAT and CDR2 FQDESV (reference sequence). With V trimmed by 6 bases and J by 7 bases, 6 bases remained unmatched. The CDR3 runs to 14 residues.

Of note for this clonotype: A much larger clone lies one base from this, so it may be a read error. CDR3 nucleotides: TGCAGTGCACCGAATGCGTACTCTGGAAGCACCATATATTTT. Translation gives CSAPNAYSGSTIYF. J is TRBJ1-3 and V is TRBV20-1, with D hard to call. Germline CDR1 reads DFQATT; CDR2 reads SNEGSKA (reference sequence). The CDR3 spans 14 residues.